These T cell receptor beta chains were read from a single sample in a study of blood T cell repertoires in COVID-19. This table comes from immunoSEQ multiplex PCR, and its TCRdb copy is limited to in-frame clones, with some not included. The sample shows about 110,000 clones, more than 80% of them seen only once. Sequencing was performed on peripheral blood. These receptors all come from a woman in her fifties or sixties with acute or convalescent COVID-19. CDR3s include the opening cysteine and the closing phenylalanine or tryptophan. D genes are given only for firm matches. Size is stated for part of the rows, as once, few or many counts, or as a class when the clone is expanded.

j_call v_call cdr3_length d_call clone_size cdr3_nt cdr3_aa
TRBJ2-7 TRBV6-5 13 TRBD2 NA TGTGCCAGCACCCCTGGGAGGGTCGACGAGCAGTACTTC CASTPGRVDEQYF
TRBJ2-5 TRBV9 15 NA NA TGTGCCAGCAGCGGCCGGACAGAGACTCAAGAGACCCAGTACTTC CASSGRTETQETQYF
TRBJ2-7 TRBV29-1 13 TRBD1 few TGCAGCGTTGAACCGGGACAGGGCAACGAGCAGTACTTC CSVEPGQGNEQYF
TRBJ2-7 TRBV2 13 TRBD1 NA TGTGCCAGCAGTAAGGACAGGGACTACGAGCAGTACTTC CASSKDRDYEQYF
TRBJ2-5 TRBV6-5 16 TRBD1 NA TGTGCCAGCAGTTACTCGGACAGGCCCTTACAAGAGACCCAGTACTTC CASSYSDRPLQETQYF
TRBJ1-4 TRBV3-1/TRBV3-2 16 TRBD1 NA TGTGCCAGCAGCCAAGATGTCCGGGACAGCAATGAAAAACTGTTTTTT CASSQDVRDSNEKLFF
TRBJ2-5 TRBV11-2 14 NA NA TGTGCCAGCAGCAGAGGAAGGGAGTTAGAGACCCAGTACTTC CASSRGRELETQYF
TRBJ2-5 TRBV6-5 13 NA once TGTGCCAGCAGTTACTCAAGAGGGGAGACCCAGTACTTC CASSYSRGETQYF
TRBJ2-7 TRBV7-9 17 TRBD2 NA TGTGCCAGCAGCTCCCCGTTTGGTAGCGGGAGGGGCAACGAGCAGTACTTC CASSSPFGSGRGNEQYF
TRBJ1-1 TRBV6-5 13 NA NA TGTGCCAGCAGTTACTCAGCGGACACTGAAGCTTTCTTT CASSYSADTEAFF
TRBJ1-1 TRBV18 15 NA NA TGTGCCAGCTCACCACGGCCAGGGGAGAACACTGAAGCTTTCTTT CASSPRPGENTEAFF
TRBJ1-5 TRBV2 15 TRBD1 NA TGTGCCAGCAGTGGGCCAGGGGGCAGGGATCAGCCCCAGCATTTT CASSGPGGRDQPQHF
TRBJ2-1 TRBV10-1 14 TRBD1 once TGCGCCAGCCGCCCCGGGACAGGGGAAGGTGAGCAGTTCTTC CASRPGTGEGEQFF
TRBJ2-1 TRBV7-3 15 TRBD2 NA TGTGCCAGCAGCTTAAGTAGCGGGAGGAGGAATGAGCAGTTCTTC CASSLSSGRRNEQFF
TRBJ1-1 TRBV6-5 14 NA NA TGTGCCAGCAGAAGGGGCCAGGGGAACACTGAAGCTTTCTTT CASRRGQGNTEAFF
TRBJ2-3 TRBV6-2/TRBV6-3 16 TRBD2 NA TGTGCCAGCAGCAACCCTGGTGGCGGGAGTTCAGATACGCAGTATTTT CASSNPGGGSSDTQYF
TRBJ2-7 TRBV28 15 TRBD1 NA TGTGCCAGCAGCGCAGGGACAGGGAGCTCCTACGAGCAGTACTTC CASSAGTGSSYEQYF
TRBJ1-5 TRBV6-5 12 TRBD1 NA TGTGCGACAGGGGTAACAAATCAGCCCCAGCATTTT CATGVTNQPQHF
TRBJ2-1 TRBV7-3 11 NA NA TGTGCCAGCAGCCCCGGGGAGGAGCAGTTCTTC CASSPGEEQFF
TRBJ2-7 TRBV3-1/TRBV3-2 14 NA NA TGTGCCAGCAGCCTAGGCGGGGCCATCAACGAGCAGTACTTC CASSLGGAINEQYF
TRBJ2-7 TRBV29-1 15 TRBD2 NA TGCAGCGTTCGACGTCCCGGGACTAGCGCCTACGAGCAGTACTTC CSVRRPGTSAYEQYF
TRBJ2-2 TRBV6-5 14 NA NA TGTGCCAGCAGTTACTCGAGCCCCACCGGGGAGCTGTTTTTT CASSYSSPTGELFF
TRBJ2-3 TRBV7-9 12 NA NA TGTGCCAGCAGCAGTCTCGAGGATACGCAGTATTTT CASSSLEDTQYF
TRBJ2-7 TRBV3-1/TRBV3-2 12 NA NA TGTGCCAGCAGTCCGGGCGGGACGAAGCAGTACTTC CASSPGGTKQYF
TRBJ1-1 TRBV4-1 15 NA NA TGCGCCAGCAGCCACCCCGGGCAGGGGAACACTGAAGCTTTCTTT CASSHPGQGNTEAFF
TRBJ2-1 TRBV30 14 TRBD2 once TGTGCCTCCTCCGGGACTAGCGGGAACAATGAGCAGTTCTTC CASSGTSGNNEQFF
TRBJ2-5 TRBV5-1 17 TRBD2 NA TGCGCCAGCAGCTCCGGGACTAGCGGGGCTACTGGGGAGACCCAGTACTTC CASSSGTSGATGETQYF
TRBJ1-1 TRBV4-2 17 NA NA TGTGCCAGCAGCCAAGGAGACAGCCTGGGTACGGGCACTGAAGCTTTCTTT CASSQGDSLGTGTEAFF
TRBJ2-7 TRBV4-1 14 NA NA TGCGCCAGCAGCCAAGACAGGGCCATTGGGGAGCAGTACTTC CASSQDRAIGEQYF
TRBJ2-7 TRBV27 15 NA NA TGTGCCAGCAGTTATACCGGGACTGAGTCCTACGAGCAGTACTTC CASSYTGTESYEQYF
TRBJ1-6 TRBV27 15 TRBD1 NA TGTGCCAGCGGGGGACAGGGGGCCGGTAATTCACCCCTCCACTTT CASGGQGAGNSPLHF
TRBJ1-5 TRBV30 16 NA NA TGTGCCTGGTCCAAAGATCCGAACTATAGCAATCAGCCCCAGCATTTT CAWSKDPNYSNQPQHF
TRBJ1-2 TRBV3-1/TRBV3-2 17 NA NA TGTGCCAGCAGCCAAGATCTTGTAAGTCGGACAAACTATGGCTACACCTTC CASSQDLVSRTNYGYTF
TRBJ2-7 TRBV23-1 15 NA NA TGCGCCAGCAGTCAATCTTTGGGGGACTGCTACGAGCAGTACTTC CASSQSLGDCYEQYF
TRBJ2-7 TRBV12-3/TRBV12-4 13 NA NA TGTGCCAGCAGAGTCGCAGGATCCTACGAGCAGTACTTC CASRVAGSYEQYF
TRBJ2-7 TRBV6-5 11 NA NA TGTGCCAGCAGTTCGGGGAGGGAGCAGTACTTC CASSSGREQYF
TRBJ1-1 TRBV5-1 14 TRBD1 NA TGCGCCAGCAGCCAGGACAGGGGAAGGACTGAAGCTTTCTTT CASSQDRGRTEAFF
TRBJ2-3 TRBV7-3 17 TRBD2 NA TGTGCCAGCAGCTCTATTAGCGGGAGGGACGGCACAGATACGCAGTATTTT CASSSISGRDGTDTQYF
TRBJ2-5 TRBV5-1 16 TRBD2 once TGCGCCAGCAGCTTGAATCCTAGCGGGGGGGAAGAGACCCAGTACTTC CASSLNPSGGEETQYF
TRBJ2-3 TRBV12-3/TRBV12-4 12 NA once TGTGCCAGCAGTCCCCATCCGAGTACGCAGTATTTT CASSPHPSTQYF
TRBJ1-2 TRBV10-3 14 NA NA TGTGCCATCAGTGATACAGGGAGAAGTGATGGCTACACCTTC CAISDTGRSDGYTF
TRBJ2-2 TRBV6-5 15 NA few TGTGCCAGCAGTTACCGGGAATCGATCTTCGGGGAGCTGTTTTTT CASSYRESIFGELFF
TRBJ1-4 TRBV7-5 19 NA NA TGTGCCAGAACCACCGGCAGAGGCTACGGGGTAGCAACTAATGAAAAACTGTTTTTT CARTTGRGYGVATNEKLFF
TRBJ2-7 TRBV28 13 NA few TGTGCCAGCAGCTCTCGACTCTCCTACGAGCAGTACTTC CASSSRLSYEQYF
TRBJ1-2 TRBV6-5 13 NA NA TGTGCCAGCAGTACGCAGGATAACTATGGCTACACCTTC CASSTQDNYGYTF
TRBJ2-4 TRBV5-1 15 TRBD2 NA TGCGCCAGCAGCCCGGGAGGGGTAGCCAAAAACATTCAGTACTTC CASSPGGVAKNIQYF
TRBJ1-3 TRBV9 15 NA NA TGTGCCAGCAGCGTAGGACACCGCTCTGGAAACACCATATATTTT CASSVGHRSGNTIYF
TRBJ2-2 TRBV5-6 17 NA NA TGTGCCAGCAGCGCAAGTAATACAGGGTTTTCAACCGGGGAGCTGTTTTTT CASSASNTGFSTGELFF
TRBJ2-2 TRBV5-1 16 NA NA TGCGCCAGCAGCTTGAGTCCGGGGATCGAGGCCGGGGAGCTGTTTTTT CASSLSPGIEAGELFF
TRBJ1-1 TRBV7-9 14 NA once TGTGCCAGCAGCTTCTACAGGGTAGGAACTGAAGCTTTCTTT CASSFYRVGTEAFF
TRBJ2-1 TRBV20-1 17 NA NA TGCAGTGCTAGTACTCAAAATAGCGGCATACTCTACAATGAGCAGTTCTTC CSASTQNSGILYNEQFF
TRBJ1-3 TRBV7-2 18 TRBD1 NA TGTGCCAGCAGCTTAGGTTTCTGGACGGGACAGGGGCGAAACACCATATATTTT CASSLGFWTGQGRNTIYF
TRBJ2-3 TRBV10-1 16 TRBD2 NA TGCGCCAGCAGTGGGGCTAGCGGGAGCTACACAGATACGCAGTATTTT CASSGASGSYTDTQYF
TRBJ2-5 TRBV20-1 11 NA NA TGCAGTGTCTTTAGCAACGGCCGGAAGTACTTC CSVFSNGRKYF